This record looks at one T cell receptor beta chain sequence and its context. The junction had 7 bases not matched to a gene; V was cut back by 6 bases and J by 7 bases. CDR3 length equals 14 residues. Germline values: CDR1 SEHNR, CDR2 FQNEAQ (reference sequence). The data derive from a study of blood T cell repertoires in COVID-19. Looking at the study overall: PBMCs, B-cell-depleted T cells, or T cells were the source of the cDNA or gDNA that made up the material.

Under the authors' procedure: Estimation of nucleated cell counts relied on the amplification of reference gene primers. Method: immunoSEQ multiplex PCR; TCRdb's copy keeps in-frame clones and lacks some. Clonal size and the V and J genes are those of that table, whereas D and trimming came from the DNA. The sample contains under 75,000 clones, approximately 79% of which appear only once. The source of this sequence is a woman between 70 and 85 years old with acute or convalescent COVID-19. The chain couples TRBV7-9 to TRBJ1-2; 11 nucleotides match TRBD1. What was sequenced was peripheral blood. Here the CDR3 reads CASSPGTGGIGYTF. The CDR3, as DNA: TGTGCCAGCAGTCCCGGGACAGGGGGGATTGGCTACACCTTC.